This TCR beta chain appears in the sequencing data of a study of T cells in Graves' hyperthyroidism and ophthalmopathy. Study-wide results and caveats: Median prediction lead before ophthalmopathy onset was about 6.5 months with the model.

Comments on this clonotype: Antigen: not known.

RNA transcripts were the template for amplifying TCR beta CDR3 regions. First-round RT-PCR of the TCR CDR3 relied on the HTBI primer set. TCRdb reanalysed the multiplex PCR reads using MiXCR and keeps one entry per CDR3 protein. Seen here are 500,000 to 650,000 distinct CDR3 sequences, roughly 15% observed once, and the top ten hold about 12%. The CDR3 covers 15 residues. Trimming cost V 4 bases and J 1 base; bases outside gene matches: 4. Germline assignment: CDR1 LNHDA and CDR2 SQIVND (reference sequence). Patients were excluded because of uncontrolled infection, other autoimmune disease, pregnancy or lactation. Diagnosing involved the use of clinical symptoms, serum thyroxine and TRAb, thyroid ultrasound and orbital computed tomography.

Material: blood. The chain is built from TRBV19 and TRBJ2-7, with 10 bases matching TRBD1. The TCR was taken from a woman aged 45 to 65 with Graves' ophthalmopathy. The CDR3 DNA sequence: TGTGCCAGTAGTACAGGACAGGGGGAATCCTACGAGCAGTACTTC. It translates to CASSTGQGESYEQYF.